What follows are 20 T cell receptor beta chains derived from one specimen sequenced in a study of blood T cell repertoires in COVID-19. Measured with immunoSEQ multiplex PCR; TCRdb has only the in-frame clones, and not every one. Found here are fewer than 650,000 clones, roughly nine tenths of them singletons; the top ten hold about 8%. Sequenced input: peripheral blood. The receptors derive from a woman in her fifties or sixties with COVID-19, enrolled during active disease.

This rearrangement joins TRBV15 to TRBJ2-6; tentative D call: TRBD1 (5 bases). The CDR3 contains 18 residues. In germline, CDR1 is LNHNV, CDR2 YYDKDF (reference sequence). Trimming shortened V by 0 bases and J by 1 base, and 13 bases separated the two germline ends. The CDR3 reads CATSREAPGFSGANVLTF. The CDR3 region has the DNA TGTGCCACCAGCAGAGAGGCACCAGGGTTTTCTGGGGCCAACGTCCTGACTTTC. The full variable domain, with the rest looked up from reference TRBV15 and TRBJ2-6, is DAMVIQNPRYQVTQFGKPVTLSCSQTLNHNVMYWYQQKSSQAPKLLFHYYDKDFNNEADTPDNFQSRRPNTSFCFLDIRSPGLGDTAMYLCATSREAPGFSGANVLTFGAGSRLTVL.

Comments on this clone: This CDR3 is also generated by other DNA sequences in the sample. The chain recombines TRBV19 with TRBJ2-7; a possible D gene is TRBD1 (7 bases). V shed 3 bases and J shed 2 bases, with 11 bases lying between them. Germline V gene data show CDR1 as LNHDA and CDR2 as SQIVND (reference sequence). The CDR3 sequence is 14 residues long. The CDR3 bases are TGTGCCAGTAGTATTGGAGGGGGCCCCTACGAGCAGTACTTC. This codes for CASSIGGGPYEQYF.

This chain connects TRBV6-1 to TRBJ1-1; D call uncertain. The CDR3 spans 17 residues. The germline V gene encodes CDR1 MNHNS and CDR2 SASEGT. Trimming took off 0 bases at V and 1 base at J, with 15 bases between the two ends. The CDR3 DNA is TGTGCCAGCAGTGAAGCGGGCACTTATACCCCGAACACTGAAGCTTTCTTT. It is translated as CASSEAGTYTPNTEAFF.

This clone was counted between two and nine times. V usage is TRBV4-1 and J usage is TRBJ2-2; D is unresolved. CDR1 and CDR2 from the germline V gene are MGHRA and YSYEKL. V was shortened by 1 base and J by 0 bases, with 12 bases between the two germline ends. The CDR3 sequence is 17 residues long. CDR3 in amino acids: CASSQGANPTNTGELFF. CDR3 sequence (DNA): TGCGCCAGCAGCCAAGGCGCAAACCCAACGAACACCGGGGAGCTGTTTTTT.

This chain uses TRBV11-2 with TRBJ2-2; no clear D. CDR3 length: 13 amino acids. Trimming pared 3 bases from V and 3 bases from J, leaving 5 bases between. Germline loops: CDR1 SGHAT, CDR2 FQNNGV. CDR3 residues: CASSFRDTGELFF. DNA for the CDR3: TGTGCCAGCAGCTTTAGAGACACCGGGGAGCTGTTTTTT.

This chain joins TRBV30 and TRBJ1-1; D is undetermined. Germline CDR1 and CDR2: GTSNPN and SVGIG (reference sequence). This CDR3 contains 11 residues. The ends were cut back, 1 base at V and 8 bases at J, with 8 bases in the middle. Written as DNA, the CDR3 is TGTGCCTGGAGTGAGTCGGTGGAAGCTTTCTTT. It is translated as CAWSESVEAFF.

V and J are TRBV4-2 and TRBJ1-1, with 7 bases identical to TRBD1. J gave up 3 bases and V 3 bases, and 7 bases lay outside the gene matches. The CDR3 spans 15 residues. Germline lookup yields CDR1 LGHNA and CDR2 YNFKEQ. CDR3 nucleotides: TGTGCCAGCAGCCAGATCGACAGGGACGACACTGAAGCTTTCTTT. Amino acids: CASSQIDRDDTEAFF.

The chain recombines TRBV6-5 with TRBJ1-2, with D tentatively TRBD1 (5 bases). The CDR3 contains 13 residues. Trimming cost V 5 bases and J 5 bases, with 12 bases left between them. The germline V gene encodes CDR1 MNHEY and CDR2 SVGAGI. CDR3 loop: CASSTRQQYGYTF. The CDR3 nucleotides are TGTGCCAGCAGTACCAGACAGCAGTATGGCTACACCTTC.

This sequence joins TRBV11-2 and TRBJ1-2; a possible D gene is TRBD1 (6 bases). This CDR3 contains 15 residues. Germline CDR1 reads SGHAT; CDR2 reads FQNNGV. V lost 5 bases and J lost 3, with 16 bases in between. CDR3: CASSPWTDLDYGYTF. CDR3 bases: TGTGCCAGCAGCCCCTGGACAGACTTAGACTATGGCTACACCTTC.

On this clone: The same CDR3 is also encoded by other DNA sequences in this sample. This chain links TRBV5-1 with TRBJ1-2; D is uncertain. CDR1 SGHRS and CDR2 YFSETQ come from the germline V gene. This CDR3 contains 14 residues. The ends were cut back, 0 bases at V and 5 bases at J, with 11 bases in the middle. The CDR3 protein is CASSLEGDGYGYTF. CDR3 coding DNA: TGCGCCAGCAGCTTGGAAGGAGACGGGTATGGCTACACCTTC.

The genes are TRBV18 and TRBJ2-3, with 10 bases aligning to TRBD2. With 8 bases clipped from V and 3 bases from J, the junction kept 8 bases outside the gene matches. Per the germline V gene, CDR1 is KGHSH and CDR2 is LQKENI. CDR3 length: 15 amino acids. The CDR3 loop is CASQKTSGFTDTQYF. CDR3 bases: TGTGCCAGCCAGAAGACTAGCGGGTTTACAGATACGCAGTATTTT.

The chain uses TRBV5-1 and TRBJ2-2; 16 bases agree with TRBD2. V shed 4 bases and J 3 bases; nucleotides not matched to a gene: 9. Germline V CDR1 and CDR2: SGHRS, YFSETQ. The CDR3 is 19 amino acids. Here the CDR3 reads CASSVTPGLAGGDTGELFF. For the CDR3, the DNA is TGCGCCAGCAGCGTCACCCCGGGACTAGCGGGGGGGGACACCGGGGAGCTGTTTTTT.

V usage is TRBV9 and J usage is TRBJ2-7; D unresolved. The germline V gene encodes CDR1 SGDLS and CDR2 YYNGEE. The V gene lost 2 bases and the J gene lost 7 bases, with 13 bases spanning the gap. The CDR3 is 13 amino acids. The CDR3 nucleotides are TGTGCCAGCAGCGTTAACGTCGGGTTTGAGCAGTACTTC. Translating gives CASSVNVGFEQYF. Filled out from reference TRBV9 and TRBJ2-7, the complete variable domain reads DSGVTQTPKHLITATGQRVTLRCSPRSGDLSVYWYQQSLDQGLQFLIQYYNGEERAKGNILERFSAQQFPDLHSELNLSSLELGDSALYFCASSVNVGFEQYFGPGTRLTVT.

The V gene is TRBV25-1, the J gene TRBJ1-5; weak D call: TRBD1 (6 bases). The V end lost 3 bases, the J end lost 4 bases, and 10 bases lay between the germline ends. The CDR3 consists of 14 residues. The germline V gene encodes CDR1 MGHDK and CDR2 SYGVNS. CDR3 sequence: CASSDSDRNQPQHF. The CDR3 bases are TGTGCCAGCAGTGACTCTGACAGGAATCAGCCCCAGCATTTT.

This clone turned up a few times. Other DNA sequences within the sample encode an identical CDR3. The V gene is TRBV27, the J gene TRBJ1-2; a weak D match, TRBD1 (6 bases). Germline loops: CDR1 MNHEY, CDR2 SMNVEV (reference sequence). CDR3 size: 13 residues. Trimming took 0 bases from V and 4 from J, leaving 6 bases between them. CDR3 residues: CASSLSGGYGYTF. CDR3 DNA: TGTGCCAGCAGTTTATCAGGGGGCTATGGCTACACCTTC.

The chain couples TRBV24-1 to TRBJ2-1; the D is unclear. Trimming took off 3 bases at V and 8 bases at J, with 13 bases between the two ends. Per germline, CDR1 KGHDR and CDR2 SFDVKD. This CDR3 has 14 amino acids. The CDR3 loop reads CATSDTGRSDEQFF. The CDR3 DNA reads as TGTGCCACCAGTGATACCGGCCGCAGCGATGAGCAGTTCTTC.

The CDR3 sequence is CASSLALLGAGGSQYF. CDR3 DNA sequence: TGTGCCAGCAGCTTGGCCCTGTTGGGAGCGGGGGGGTCCCAGTACTTC. The J gene is TRBJ2-5, the V gene TRBV5-6; the match to TRBD2 covers 10 bases. The germline CDR1 and CDR2 sequences are SGHDT and YYEEEE. Unmatched junction bases numbered 11, after V lost 0 bases and J lost 9 bases. The CDR3 covers 16 residues.

V usage is TRBV7-3 and J usage is TRBJ2-7, with unresolved D. V was pared by 4 bases and J by 6 bases, with 13 bases between. The CDR3 loop spans 13 amino acids. CDR1 and CDR2 (germline): SGHTA, FQGTGA. The CDR3 is CASSYLGQSEQYF. The CDR3 nucleotides are TGTGCCAGCAGCTATCTGGGCCAATCCGAGCAGTACTTC.

This chain uses TRBV7-9 with TRBJ2-7, with 13 nucleotides matching TRBD2. V shed 5 bases, J shed 4 bases, and the junction held 5 bases outside the gene matches. The V gene's germline CDR1 is SEHNR and CDR2 FQNEAQ (reference sequence). The CDR3 length is 15 residues. Here the CDR3 reads CASSELAGGRYEQYF. The CDR3 DNA reads TGTGCCAGCAGCGAACTAGCGGGGGGGAGGTACGAGCAGTACTTC.

The chain links TRBV12-3 or TRBV12-4 to TRBJ2-7; possibly TRBD2 for D (5 bases). Trimming pared 3 bases from V and 3 bases from J, leaving 6 bases between. The length of the CDR3 is 12 residues. The CDR3 nucleotides are TGTGCCAGCAGTTTCGGGGACTACGAGCAGTACTTC. It codes for CASSFGDYEQYF.